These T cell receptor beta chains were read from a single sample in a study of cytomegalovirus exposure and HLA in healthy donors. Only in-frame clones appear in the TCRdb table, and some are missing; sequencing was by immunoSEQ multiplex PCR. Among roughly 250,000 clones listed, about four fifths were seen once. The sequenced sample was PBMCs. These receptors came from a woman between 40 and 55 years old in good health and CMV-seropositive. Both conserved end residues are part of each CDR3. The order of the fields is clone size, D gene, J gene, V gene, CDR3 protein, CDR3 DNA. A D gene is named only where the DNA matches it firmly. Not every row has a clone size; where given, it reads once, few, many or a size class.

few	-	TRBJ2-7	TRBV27	CASSSGYEQYF	TGTGCCAGCAGTTCAGGGTACGAGCAGTACTTC
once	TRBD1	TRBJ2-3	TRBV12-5	CASGSGQGAADTQYF	TGTGCTAGTGGTTCCGGACAGGGGGCCGCAGATACGCAGTATTTT
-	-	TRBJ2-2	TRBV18	CASSPLRAANTGELFF	TGTGCCAGCTCACCCCTGCGGGCCGCGAACACCGGGGAGCTGTTTTTT
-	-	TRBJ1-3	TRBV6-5	CASRGGGTIYF	TGTGCCAGCAGGGGAGGAGGCACCATATATTTT
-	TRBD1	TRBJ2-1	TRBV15	CATTQTRTGAMDEQFF	TGTGCCACCACCCAAACCAGGACAGGTGCTATGGATGAGCAGTTCTTC
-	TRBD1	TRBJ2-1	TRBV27	CASSSGQGAEEQFF	TGTGCCAGCAGTTCCGGACAGGGGGCAGAAGAGCAGTTCTTC
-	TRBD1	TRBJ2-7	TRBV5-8	CASSRGKRDRFHEQYF	TGTGCCAGCAGCCGGGGGAAGAGGGACAGGTTCCACGAGCAGTACTTC
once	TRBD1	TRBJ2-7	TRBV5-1	CASSLGDRTSYEQYF	TGCGCCAGCAGCTTGGGGGACAGGACGTCCTACGAGCAGTACTTC
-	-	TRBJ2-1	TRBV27	CASSSRVGNEQFF	TGTGCCAGCAGTTCCAGGGTAGGCAATGAGCAGTTCTTC
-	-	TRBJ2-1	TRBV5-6	CASSASGVLSYNEQFF	TGTGCCAGCAGTGCTTCCGGGGTCTTGTCCTACAATGAGCAGTTCTTC